The sequence of this T cell receptor (beta chain) was determined in a study of T-cell memory formation after mild COVID-19. TCRdb re-derived calls from the 5' RACE reads in MiXCR, one entry per CDR3 protein. Among approximately 480,000 distinct CDR3 sequences listed, about 20% were seen once. The CDR3 covers 16 residues. Germline V CDR1 and CDR2: LNHNV, YYDKDF (reference sequence). V was clipped by 4 bases and J by 4 bases; unmatched bases: 6. Study-wide results and limits: Memory sampled before infection contained some responding clones, suggesting cross-reactive memory joined.

Turning to this clonotype: Antigen: not known.

The genes are TRBV15 and TRBJ2-1, with 11 bases lining up with TRBD2. The sample comprised PBMCs or a T cell subset sorted from them (not recorded which). The sequence came from an adult woman who had mild COVID-19 (a few samples of this study predate the infection). Cell type and time point are not known. CDR3 coding DNA: TGTGCCACCAGCACGCCGACTAGCGGGGCATACAATGAGCAGTTCTTC. Translation: CATSTPTSGAYNEQFF. Looking up the rest from reference TRBV15 and TRBJ2-1 gives the full variable domain: DAMVIQNPRYQVTQFGKPVTLSCSQTLNHNVMYWYQQKSSQAPKLLFHYYDKDFNNEADTPDNFQSRRPNTSFCFLDIRSPGLGDTAMYLCATSTPTSGAYNEQFFGPGTRLTVL.